This T cell receptor (beta chain) was identified in a study of blood T cell repertoires in COVID-19. Study overall: Sites in the United States, Italy and Spain provided acute and convalescent COVID-19 samples. PBMCs, B-cell-depleted T cells, or T cells provided the cDNA or gDNA that made up the material.

The germline gives CDR1 MNHEY, CDR2 SVGAGI. CDR3 size: 13 residues. V lost 0 bases and J 5 bases, leaving 7 bases between the germline ends. This clone was found once. The sample contains more than one DNA sequence encoding this CDR3. In Seattle, patients joined the study during active infection and were tracked longitudinally. As processed by the authors: Reference gene primer amplification gave nucleated cell count estimates. Sequencing was performed with immunoSEQ multiplex PCR; in TCRdb, only in-frame clones are kept and a portion is missing. V and J calls and clone size are copied from that table; D and trimming were computed from the DNA. The sample lists about 210,000 clones, 82% seen once, with about 7.8% in the top ten.

Sequenced sample: peripheral blood. V usage is TRBV6-5 and J usage is TRBJ1-2, with no clear D. This receptor was obtained from a woman between 55 and 75 years old with COVID-19, enrolled during active disease. The CDR3 DNA reads as TGTGCCAGCAGTTACTCGACTGTATATGGCTACACCTTC. This gives the protein CASSYSTVYGYTF.